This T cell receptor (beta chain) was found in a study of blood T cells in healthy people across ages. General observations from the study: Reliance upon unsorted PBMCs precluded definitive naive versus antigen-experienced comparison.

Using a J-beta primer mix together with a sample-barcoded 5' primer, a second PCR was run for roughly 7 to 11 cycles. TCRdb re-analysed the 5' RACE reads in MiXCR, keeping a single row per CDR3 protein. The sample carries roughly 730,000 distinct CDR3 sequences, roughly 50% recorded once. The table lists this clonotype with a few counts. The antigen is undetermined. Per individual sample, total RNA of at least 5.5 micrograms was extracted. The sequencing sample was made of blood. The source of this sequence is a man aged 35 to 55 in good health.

The CDR3 DNA sequence: TGTGCCAGCAGTGGCTTAAAACTGCAGTATTTT. This gives the protein CASSGLKLQYF. V and J are TRBV12-3 or TRBV12-4 and TRBJ2-3; D is unclear. Between the trimmed V and J ends, which lost 5 bases and 11 bases, there was a span of 11 bases. The CDR3 covers 11 residues.